These 7 T cell receptor beta chains were all obtained from the same sample, sequenced in a study of blood T cells in healthy people across ages (dated by TCRdb to the mid-2010s). Preparation of the library involved 5' RACE. Sequencing was carried out with an Illumina HiSeq 2500. The second PCR ran for roughly 7 to 12 cycles and used a J-beta primer mix along with a sample-barcoded 5' primer. Using fastp trimming at Q25 and MiXCR clonotype assembly, TCRdb reanalyzed the public sequencing data and kept in-frame beta chains. Merged by CDR3 protein, the rows form single entries marked with the most common genes and DNA. The sample table shows 500,000 to 650,000 distinct CDR3 sequences, and 25% to 35% are seen once. Approximately 3.7% of the sample goes to the ten largest clones. The sample was also linked to a second study, of T cells of mothers and their children.

Sequenced: blood. These receptor sequences come from a boy between 2 and 10 years old in good health.

This CDR3 reads CASWGGLSSGANVLTF. The CDR3 DNA sequence: TGTGCCAGCTGGGGCGGGTTGAGCTCTGGGGCCAACGTCCTGACTTTC. V is TRBV9 and J is TRBJ2-6, with D tentatively TRBD1 or TRBD2 (5 bases each). The germline V and J ends were trimmed by 7 bases and 0 bases, with 14 bases remaining between them. Germline loops: CDR1 SGDLS, CDR2 YYNGEE. This CDR3 contains 16 residues.

This clonotype was seen many times. The chain employs TRBV6-2 or TRBV6-3 and TRBJ2-5; a weak D match, TRBD1 (5 bases). Looked up from germline, CDR1 is MNHEY and CDR2 is SVGEGT. This CDR3 contains 13 residues. V was pared by 6 bases and J by 9 bases, with 17 bases between. The CDR3 reads CASSETELGAQYF. CDR3 DNA: TGTGCCAGCAGCGAGACAGAGTTAGGAGCCCAGTACTTC.

As DNA, the CDR3 is TGTGCTAGTCACAACGGGGAGACCCAGTACTTC. Translating it yields CASHNGETQYF. The chain links TRBV12-5 to TRBJ2-5; D is uncertain. The germline V gene has CDR1 LGHNT and CDR2 FRNRAP. CDR3 length: 11 amino acids. V was pared by 8 bases and J by 5 bases, with 9 bases between.

The chain uses TRBV5-1 and TRBJ2-3; D is unresolved. Germline V lookup: CDR1 SGHRS, CDR2 YFSETQ. This CDR3 has 14 amino acids. Trimming shortened V by 2 bases and J by 6 bases, and 13 bases separated the two germline ends. CDR3 loop: CASSFGMLLDTQYF. The CDR3 DNA sequence: TGCGCCAGCAGCTTTGGTATGTTACTGGATACGCAGTATTTT.

This clonotype was recorded a few times. The chain links TRBV19 to TRBJ2-3, with unresolved D. The CDR3 runs 13 residues. From germline, CDR1 is LNHDA and CDR2 SQIVND (reference sequence). Trimming removed 5 bases at V and 4 bases at J, with 10 bases between. In DNA form, the CDR3 reads TGTGCCAGTAGTTGGTTAGGTTCAGATACGCAGTATTTT. Protein sequence: CASSWLGSDTQYF.

The V gene is TRBV20-1, the J gene TRBJ1-1; the match to TRBD1 covers 9 bases. The CDR3 is 14 amino acids. Germline V lookup: CDR1 DFQATT, CDR2 SNEGSKA (reference sequence). Losses at the gene ends were 4 bases for V and 5 bases for J; bases not matched to a gene: 8. DNA of the CDR3: TGCAGTGCTAAGGGGGGACAGGGCGAAACTGAAGCTTTCTTT. Amino acid sequence: CSAKGGQGETEAFF.

CDR3: CSAQPTGNEQFF. For the CDR3, the DNA is TGCAGTGCCCAACCGACCGGCAATGAGCAGTTCTTC. The chain recombines TRBV20-1 with TRBJ2-5; D remains unclear. The J call is doubtful: the DNA matches TRBJ2-1 better. The CDR3 spans 12 residues. Germline CDR1 is DFQATT and CDR2 is SNEGSKA (reference sequence).